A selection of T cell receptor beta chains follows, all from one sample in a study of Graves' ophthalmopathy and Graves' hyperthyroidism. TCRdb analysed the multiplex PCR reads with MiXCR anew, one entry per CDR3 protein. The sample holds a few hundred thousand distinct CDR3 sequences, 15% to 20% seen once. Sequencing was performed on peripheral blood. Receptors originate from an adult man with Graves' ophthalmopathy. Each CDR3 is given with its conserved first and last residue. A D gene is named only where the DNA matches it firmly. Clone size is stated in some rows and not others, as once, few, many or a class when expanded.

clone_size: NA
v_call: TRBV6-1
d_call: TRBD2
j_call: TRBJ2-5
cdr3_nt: TGTGCCAGCAGAGAACCGGGACTAGGAAAAGAGACCCAGTACTTC
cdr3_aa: CASREPGLGKETQYF

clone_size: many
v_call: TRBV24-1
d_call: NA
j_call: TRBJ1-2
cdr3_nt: TGTGCCACCAGTGACCCCAGGGGAGGGGGCTACACCTTC
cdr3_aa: CATSDPRGGGYTF

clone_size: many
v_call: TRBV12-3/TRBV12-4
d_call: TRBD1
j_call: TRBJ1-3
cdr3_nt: TGTGCCAGCACCCCGACAGGGAGCTCTGGAAACACCATATATTTT
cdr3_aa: CASTPTGSSGNTIYF

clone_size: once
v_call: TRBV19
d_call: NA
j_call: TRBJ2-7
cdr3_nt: TGTGCCAGCAGTCCTGGGATTGGGAGCTCCTACGAGCAGTACTTC
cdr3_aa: CASSPGIGSSYEQYF

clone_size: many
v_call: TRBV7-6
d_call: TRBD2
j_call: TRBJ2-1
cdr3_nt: TGTGCTAGCAGCTCTAACCCCCCGTTCATTCACGACGGGGGGGCGTACAATGAGCAGTTCTTC
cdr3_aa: CASSSNPPFIHDGGAYNEQFF

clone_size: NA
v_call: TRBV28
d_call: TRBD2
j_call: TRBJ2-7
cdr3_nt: TGTGCCAGCAGTTTCCCCACTAGCGGGCTGGCCTACGAGCAGTACTTC
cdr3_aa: CASSFPTSGLAYEQYF

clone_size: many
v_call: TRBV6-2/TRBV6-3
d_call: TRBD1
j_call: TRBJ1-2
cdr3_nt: TGTGCCAGCAGGAGATCAAGACAGGGTGACAACTATGGCTACACCTTC
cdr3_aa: CASRRSRQGDNYGYTF

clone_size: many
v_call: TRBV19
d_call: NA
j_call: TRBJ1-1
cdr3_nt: TGTGCCAGTGACCAGATAGTGAACGGGAACACTGAAGCTTTCTTT
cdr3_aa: CASDQIVNGNTEAFF

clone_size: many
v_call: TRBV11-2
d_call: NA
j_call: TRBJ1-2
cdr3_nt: TGTGCCAGCAGCTCCTCAGGGTTCGAAGGGGGCTACACCTTC
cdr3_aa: CASSSSGFEGGYTF

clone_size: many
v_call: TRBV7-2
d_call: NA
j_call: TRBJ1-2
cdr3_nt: TGTGCCAGCAGTTCCGACGGACGACTTTTGGGCTACACCTTC
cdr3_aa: CASSSDGRLLGYTF

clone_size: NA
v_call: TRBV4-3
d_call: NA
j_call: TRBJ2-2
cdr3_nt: TGCGCCAGCAGCCAAGAATCTACCTACACCGGGGAGCTGTTTTTT
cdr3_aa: CASSQESTYTGELFF

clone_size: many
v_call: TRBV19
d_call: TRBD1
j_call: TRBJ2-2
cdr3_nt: TGTGCCAGTAGCTCGGACAGGGGGCGTAGCGGGGAGCTGTTTTTT
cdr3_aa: CASSSDRGRSGELFF

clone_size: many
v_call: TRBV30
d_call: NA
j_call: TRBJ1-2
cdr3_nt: TGTGCCTGGAGTCATGAGGGTATCGGCTATGGCTACACCTTC
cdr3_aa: CAWSHEGIGYGYTF

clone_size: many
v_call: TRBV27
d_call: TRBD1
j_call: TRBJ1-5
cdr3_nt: TGTGCCAGCAGTCCGGGGACAGGAATGAATCAGCCCCAGCATTTT
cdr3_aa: CASSPGTGMNQPQHF

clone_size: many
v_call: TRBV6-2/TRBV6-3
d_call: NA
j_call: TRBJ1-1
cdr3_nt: TGTGCCAGCAGACGGACAGTAGGGTCTGAAGCTTTCTTT
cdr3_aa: CASRRTVGSEAFF

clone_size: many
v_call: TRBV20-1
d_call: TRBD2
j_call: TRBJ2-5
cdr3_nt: TGCAGTGCTAGAGCTAGCGGCCAAGAGACCCAGTACTTC
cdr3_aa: CSARASGQETQYF